Each of the 22 T cell receptor beta chains below was sequenced from the same sample in a study of synovial regulatory T cells in juvenile arthritis. This table comes from immunoSEQ multiplex PCR, and its TCRdb copy is limited to in-frame clones, with some not included. Its table lists some 10,000 clones. Sequencing was carried out using Treg cells from blood. Subset given: remaining (HLA-DR-negative) circulating blood Treg cells. These receptors originate from a donor aged 2 to 35 with juvenile idiopathic arthritis.

The gene calls are TRBV5-6 and TRBJ1-2. Germline assignment: CDR1 SGHDT and CDR2 YYEEEE. The CDR3 runs 12 residues. This entry has no DNA. The CDR3: CASSLGDYGYTF.

The chain employs TRBV18 and TRBJ2-7. Germline V CDR1 and CDR2: KGHSH, LQKENI. The CDR3 length is 11 residues. No DNA appears here. The CDR3 loop reads CASSPNYEQYF.

The J gene is TRBJ1-3, the V gene TRBV6-1; TCRdb names TRBD1, which stays unverified in the absence of DNA. The CDR3 is made up of 13 amino acids. No DNA sequence was recorded. CDR1 and CDR2 (germline): MNHNS, SASEGT. Here the CDR3 reads CASGPFSGNTIYF.

The chain employs TRBV18 and TRBJ2-7; TCRdb selects TRBD1, and the lack of DNA leaves this call unchecked. CDR1 and CDR2 (germline): KGHSH, LQKENI. The CDR3 totals 14 residues. DNA is not on record. This chain's CDR3 is CASSPDRVTGEQYF.

V and J are TRBV12-5 and TRBJ2-5; TCRdb's D call, TRBD2, is unchecked because there is no DNA. This CDR3 contains 16 residues. No coding sequence is recorded. Germline CDR1 reads LGHNT; CDR2 reads FRNRAP. CDR3 sequence: CASGHPTSGRVKTQYF. Supplemented by reference TRBV12-5 and TRBJ2-5, the full variable domain reads DARVTQTPRHKVTEMGQEVTMRCQPILGHNTVFWYRQTMMQGLELLAYFRNRAPLDDSGMPKDRFSAEMPDATLATLKIQPSEPRDSAVYFCASGHPTSGRVKTQYFGPGTRLLVL.

The chain is built from TRBV6-1 and TRBJ1-3. Germline values: CDR1 MNHNS, CDR2 SASEGT. This CDR3 spans 15 amino acids. No coding sequence is recorded. Here the CDR3 reads CASSLGIGPGNTIYF.

The chain recombines TRBV18 with TRBJ2-3. This CDR3 contains 12 residues. DNA for this receptor is not on file. Germline assignment: CDR1 KGHSH and CDR2 LQKENI. The CDR3 spells CASSLTLDTQYF.

The chain recombines TRBV6-1 with TRBJ1-3. CDR3 length: 13 amino acids. Only the protein is on record. Per germline, CDR1 MNHNS and CDR2 SASEGT. CDR3 amino acids: CASRIDSGNTIYF.

This clone is called medium-sized based on its frequency. This chain connects TRBV18 to TRBJ1-1. This CDR3 spans 14 amino acids. The coding DNA is unavailable. Germline-derived CDR1 and CDR2 are KGHSH and LQKENI. CDR3 region: CASSPPYSGTEAFF.

The gene calls are TRBV4-1 and TRBJ2-1; the TCRdb call, TRBD2, lacks DNA for checking. This CDR3 has 19 residues. This entry has no DNA. Germline V gives CDR1 MGHRA, CDR2 YSYEKL. The CDR3 here is CASSHTIITACGSSCEQFF.

The CDR3 reads CASSPSGWQGEKLFF. The chain has TRBV5-6 and TRBJ1-4. The CDR3 extends over 15 amino acids. Nucleotide data are not available. The germline V gene has CDR1 SGHDT and CDR2 YYEEEE.

This chain links TRBV4-1 with TRBJ2-3; TCRdb's D gene call, TRBD1, goes unchecked for lack of DNA. CDR3 length: 19 amino acids. The DNA sequence is not available. Germline CDR1 is MGHRA and CDR2 is YSYEKL. The CDR3 region is CASSQKPRDRATSTDTQYF.

The CDR3 sequence is CASSSSQPQHF. The chain joins TRBV2 to TRBJ1-5. Germline loops: CDR1 SNHLY, CDR2 FYNNEI. The CDR3 is 11 residues long. No DNA sequence is on record.

The chain carries TRBV7-8 and TRBJ2-1; the D call of TRBD2 rests on TCRdb alone, since no DNA is present to check it. Germline assignment: CDR1 SGHVS and CDR2 FQNEAQ. The CDR3 runs to 18 residues. No DNA is recorded. This chain's CDR3 is CASSPLPRAGEGLNEQFF.

This sequence joins TRBV6-1 and TRBJ1-1; the D call from TCRdb, TRBD1, cannot be confirmed without DNA. The germline CDR1 and CDR2 sequences are MNHNS and SASEGT. The CDR3 totals 14 residues. The record lacks a DNA sequence. The CDR3 sequence is CASLTVGAPSLAFF.

The chain uses TRBV4-1 and TRBJ2-7; TCRdb gives TRBD1 as the D gene, but with no DNA this cannot be confirmed. The germline CDR1 and CDR2 sequences are MGHRA and YSYEKL. The CDR3 has 16 residues. DNA was not recorded. CDR3 sequence: CASSLADDRGLHEQYF.

The V gene is TRBV6-6, the J gene TRBJ1-2. This CDR3 contains 13 residues. DNA was not recorded. From germline, CDR1 is MNHNY and CDR2 SVGAGI (reference sequence). This CDR3 reads CASRIGSNYGYTF.

The genes are TRBV19 and TRBJ1-4. The germline gives CDR1 LNHDA, CDR2 SQIVND (reference sequence). CDR3 size: 16 residues. No DNA has been recorded. CDR3 residues: CASSIEGMMANEKLFF. The variable domain in full, completed from reference TRBV19 and TRBJ1-4, reads DGGITQSPKYLFRKEGQNVTLSCEQNLNHDAMYWYRQDPGQGLRLIYYSQIVNDFQKGDIAEGYSVSREKKESFPLTVTSAQKNPTAFYLCASSIEGMMANEKLFFGSGTQLSVL.

This chain links TRBV10-3 with TRBJ1-2. The CDR3 totals 14 residues. Only the protein is on record. Germline CDR1 reads ENHRY; CDR2 reads SYGVKD. CDR3 amino acids: CAISDPGRGDGYTF.

The V call is TRBV5-8, the J call TRBJ2-7; TCRdb calls TRBD1, which cannot be checked without DNA. CDR1 SGHTS and CDR2 YDEGEE come from the germline V gene. The CDR3 spans 13 residues. The DNA sequence is not available. The CDR3 sequence: CASSLVDRATSKF.

The CDR3 sequence is CASSAYGGAYAQPQHF. The V and J genes are TRBV7-9 and TRBJ1-5. In germline, CDR1 is SEHNR, CDR2 FQNEAQ (reference sequence). This CDR3 spans 16 amino acids. Nucleotide data are not available.

The chain is built from TRBV19 and TRBJ1-2; the TRBD1 assignment by TCRdb is unverifiable without DNA. The germline gives CDR1 LNHDA, CDR2 SQIVND (reference sequence). The CDR3 extends over 13 amino acids. The entry carries no DNA sequence. This CDR3 reads CASNAGTNYGYTF.